The entry that follows covers one T cell receptor (beta chain) sequence. This entry is derived from a study of T-cell reconstitution after alpha-beta-depleted transplantation in children. Trimming pared 6 bases from V and 0 bases from J, leaving 14 bases between. The CDR3 length is 15 residues. Per the germline V gene, CDR1 is SGDLS and CDR2 is YYNGEE. Unique molecular identifiers were incorporated when the TCRbeta library was constructed. TCRdb processed the PCR reads anew with MiXCR; each CDR3 protein has one entry. The table has fewer than 700,000 distinct CDR3 sequences, around 13% seen once. Sequencing used PBMCs, mostly from graft donor cells, obtained 360 days after TCRalphabeta/CD19-depleted stem cell transplant. The origin of this receptor is a male patient younger than 18 who had a stem cell transplant for acute myeloid leukemia, so the T cells may come from the graft donor. This chain links TRBV9 with TRBJ2-3; D is tentatively TRBD1 or TRBD2 (6 bases each). CDR3 nucleotide sequence: TGTGCCAGCATCCCCCGAGGGGGGAGCACAGATACGCAGTATTTT. It translates to CASIPRGGSTDTQYF.